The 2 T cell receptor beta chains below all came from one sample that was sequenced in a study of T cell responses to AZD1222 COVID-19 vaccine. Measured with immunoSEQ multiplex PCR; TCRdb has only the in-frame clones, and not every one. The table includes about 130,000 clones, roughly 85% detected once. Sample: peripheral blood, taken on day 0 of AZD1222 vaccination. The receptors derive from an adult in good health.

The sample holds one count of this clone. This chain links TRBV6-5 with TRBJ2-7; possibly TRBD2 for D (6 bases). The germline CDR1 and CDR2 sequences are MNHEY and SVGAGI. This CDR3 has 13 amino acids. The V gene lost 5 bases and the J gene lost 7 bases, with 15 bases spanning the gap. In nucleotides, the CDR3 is TGTGCCAGCAGTCCGCTGGCGGGATTGGAGCAGTACTTC. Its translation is CASSPLAGLEQYF.

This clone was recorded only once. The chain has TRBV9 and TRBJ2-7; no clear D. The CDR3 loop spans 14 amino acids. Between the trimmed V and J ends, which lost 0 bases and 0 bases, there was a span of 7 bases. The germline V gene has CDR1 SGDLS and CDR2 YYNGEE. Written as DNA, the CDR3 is TGTGCCAGCAGCGTAGAGGCAGCCTCCTACGAGCAGTACTTC. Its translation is CASSVEAASYEQYF.